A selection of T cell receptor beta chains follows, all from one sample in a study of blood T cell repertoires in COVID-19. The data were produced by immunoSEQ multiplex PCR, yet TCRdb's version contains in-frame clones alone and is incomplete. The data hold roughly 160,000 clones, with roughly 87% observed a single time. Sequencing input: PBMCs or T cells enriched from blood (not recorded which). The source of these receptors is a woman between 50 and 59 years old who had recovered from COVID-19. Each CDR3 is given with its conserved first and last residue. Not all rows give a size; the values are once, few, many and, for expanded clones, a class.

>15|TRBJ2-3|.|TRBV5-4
CASSLASGGADTQYF
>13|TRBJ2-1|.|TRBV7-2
CASSSSGGYEQFF
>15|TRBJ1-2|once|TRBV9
CASSVGRAGDYGYTF
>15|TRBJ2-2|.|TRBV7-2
CASSYALGATGELFF
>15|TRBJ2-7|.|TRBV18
CASSPPGLAAYEQYF
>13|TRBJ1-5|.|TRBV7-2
CASRRDINQPQHF
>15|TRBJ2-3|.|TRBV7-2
CASSPRLASTDTQYF
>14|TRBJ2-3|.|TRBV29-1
CSVGGDFTPDTQYF
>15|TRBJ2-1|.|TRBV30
CAWSGVGLARRWQFF
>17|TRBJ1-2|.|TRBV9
CASSPTGTGGADYGYTF
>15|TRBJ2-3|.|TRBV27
CASTRLAGGTDTQYF
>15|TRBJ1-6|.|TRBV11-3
CASSWRQGSRSPLHF
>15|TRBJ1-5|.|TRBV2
CASSESRGYNQPQHF
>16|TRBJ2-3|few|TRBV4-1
CASSRGTSGSTDTQYF
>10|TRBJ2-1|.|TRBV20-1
CSATEGEQFF
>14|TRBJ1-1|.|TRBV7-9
CASSSADIYTEAFF